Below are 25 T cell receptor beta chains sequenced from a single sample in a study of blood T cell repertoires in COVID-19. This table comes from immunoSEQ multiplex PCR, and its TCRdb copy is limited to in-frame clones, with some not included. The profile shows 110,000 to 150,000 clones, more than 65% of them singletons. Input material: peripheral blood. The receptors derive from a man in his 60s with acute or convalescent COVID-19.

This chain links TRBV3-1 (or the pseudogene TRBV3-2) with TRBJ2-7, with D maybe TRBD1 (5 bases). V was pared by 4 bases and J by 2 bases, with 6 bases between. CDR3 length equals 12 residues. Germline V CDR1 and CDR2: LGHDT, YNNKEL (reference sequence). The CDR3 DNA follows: TGTGCCAGCAGCCGACAGACCTACGAGCAGTACTTC. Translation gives CASSRQTYEQYF.

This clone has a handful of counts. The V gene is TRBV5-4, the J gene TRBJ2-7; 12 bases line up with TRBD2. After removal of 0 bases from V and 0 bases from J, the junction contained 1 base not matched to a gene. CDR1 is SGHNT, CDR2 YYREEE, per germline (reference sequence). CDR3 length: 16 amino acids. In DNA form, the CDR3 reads TGTGCCAGCAGCTTGGGACTAGCGGGAGCCTCCTACGAGCAGTACTTC. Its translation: CASSLGLAGASYEQYF.

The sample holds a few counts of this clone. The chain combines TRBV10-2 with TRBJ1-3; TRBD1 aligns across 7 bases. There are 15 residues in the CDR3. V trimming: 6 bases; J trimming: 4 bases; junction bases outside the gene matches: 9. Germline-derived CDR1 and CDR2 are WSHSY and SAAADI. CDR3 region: CASSAQGGPGNTIYF. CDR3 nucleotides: TGCGCCAGCAGCGCCCAGGGGGGTCCGGGAAACACCATATATTTT.

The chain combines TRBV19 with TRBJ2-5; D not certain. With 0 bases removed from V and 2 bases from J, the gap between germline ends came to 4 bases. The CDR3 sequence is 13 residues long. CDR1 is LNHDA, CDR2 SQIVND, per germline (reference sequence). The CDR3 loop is CASSIDEQETQYF. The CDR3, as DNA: TGTGCCAGTAGTATAGACGAGCAAGAGACCCAGTACTTC.

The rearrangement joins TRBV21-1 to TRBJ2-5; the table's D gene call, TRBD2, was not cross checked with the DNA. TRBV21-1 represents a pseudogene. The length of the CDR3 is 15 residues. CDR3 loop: CASSKRRGTGETQYF. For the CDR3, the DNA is TGTGCCAGCAGCAAAAGGCGGGGGACGGGGGAGACCCAGTACTTC.

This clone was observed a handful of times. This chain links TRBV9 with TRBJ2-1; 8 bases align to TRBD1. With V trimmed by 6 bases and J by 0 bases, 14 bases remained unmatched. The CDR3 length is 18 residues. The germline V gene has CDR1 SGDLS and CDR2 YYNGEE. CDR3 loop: CASTGTGPPPSSYNEQFF. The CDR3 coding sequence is TGTGCCAGCACCGGGACAGGTCCACCACCGAGCTCCTACAATGAGCAGTTCTTC.

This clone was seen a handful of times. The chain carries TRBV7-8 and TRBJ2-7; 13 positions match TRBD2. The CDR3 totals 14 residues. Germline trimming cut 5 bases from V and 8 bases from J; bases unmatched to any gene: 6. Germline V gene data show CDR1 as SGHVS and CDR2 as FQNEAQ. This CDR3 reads CASSNGLAGDKQYF. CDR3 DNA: TGTGCCAGCAGCAATGGACTAGCGGGGGACAAGCAGTACTTC. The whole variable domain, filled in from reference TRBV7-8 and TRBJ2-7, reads GAGVSQSPRYKVAKRGQDVALRCDPISGHVSLFWYQQALGQGPEFLTYFQNEAQLDKSGLPSDRFFAERPEGSVSTLKIQRTQQEDSAVYLCASSNGLAGDKQYFGPGTRLTVT.

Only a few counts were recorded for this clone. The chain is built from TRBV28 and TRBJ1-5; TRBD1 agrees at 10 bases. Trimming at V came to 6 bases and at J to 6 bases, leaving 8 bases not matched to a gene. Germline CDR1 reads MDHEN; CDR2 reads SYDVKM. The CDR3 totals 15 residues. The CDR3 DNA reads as TGTGCCAGCAGCGACGGGACAGGGGAGATTCAGCCCCAGCATTTT. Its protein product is CASSDGTGEIQPQHF.

The CDR3 spells CASKPAGRKNEQFF. The CDR3 DNA reads as TGTGCCAGCAAGCCGGCCGGGAGGAAGAATGAGCAGTTCTTC. V usage is TRBV21-1 and J usage is TRBJ2-1; the D call TRBD2 from the table was never checked on the DNA. TRBV21-1 is noted as a pseudogene. The CDR3 consists of 14 residues.

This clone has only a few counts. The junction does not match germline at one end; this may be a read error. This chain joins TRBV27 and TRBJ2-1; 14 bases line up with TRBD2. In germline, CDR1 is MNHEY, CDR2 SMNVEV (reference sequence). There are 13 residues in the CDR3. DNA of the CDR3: TGTGCCAGCAGTCCAGGGACTAGCGGGAGATGGATCTTC. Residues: CASSPGTSGRWIF.

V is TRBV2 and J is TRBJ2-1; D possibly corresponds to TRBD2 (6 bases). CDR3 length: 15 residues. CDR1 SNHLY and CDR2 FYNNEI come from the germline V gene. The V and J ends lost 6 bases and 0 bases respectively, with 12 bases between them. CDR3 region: CASSGGLRSYNEQFF. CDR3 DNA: TGTGCCAGCAGCGGGGGACTTCGCTCCTACAATGAGCAGTTCTTC.

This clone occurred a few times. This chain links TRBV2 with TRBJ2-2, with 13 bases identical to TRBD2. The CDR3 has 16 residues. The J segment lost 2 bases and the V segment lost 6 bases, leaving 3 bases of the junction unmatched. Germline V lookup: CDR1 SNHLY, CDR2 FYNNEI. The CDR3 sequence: CASRGLAGINTGELFF. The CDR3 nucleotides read TGTGCCAGCAGGGGACTAGCGGGAATTAACACCGGGGAGCTGTTTTTT.

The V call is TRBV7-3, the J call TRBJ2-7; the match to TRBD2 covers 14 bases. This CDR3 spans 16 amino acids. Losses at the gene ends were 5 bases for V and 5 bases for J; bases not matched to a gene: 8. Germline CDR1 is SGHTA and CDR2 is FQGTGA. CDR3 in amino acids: CASSAGLAGGGDEQYF. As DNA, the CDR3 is TGTGCCAGCAGCGCCGGACTAGCGGGAGGAGGGGACGAGCAGTACTTC. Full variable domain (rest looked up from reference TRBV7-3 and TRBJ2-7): GAGVSQTPSNKVTEKGKYVELRCDPISGHTALYWYRQSLGQGPEFLIYFQGTGAADDSGLPNDRFFAVRPEGSVSTLKIQRTERGDSAVYLCASSAGLAGGGDEQYFGPGTRLTVT.

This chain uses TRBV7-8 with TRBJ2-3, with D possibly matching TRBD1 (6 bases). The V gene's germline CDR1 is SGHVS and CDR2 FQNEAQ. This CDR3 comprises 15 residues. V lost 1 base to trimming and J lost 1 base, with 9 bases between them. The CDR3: CASSLDRTGTDTQYF. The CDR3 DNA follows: TGTGCCAGCAGCTTAGATAGGACAGGCACAGATACGCAGTATTTT.

The CDR3 here is CASSLAGQGGNYGYTF. For the CDR3, the DNA is TGTGCCAGCAGCTTAGCTGGACAGGGCGGGAACTATGGCTACACCTTC. This rearrangement joins TRBV7-2 to TRBJ1-2; 8 nucleotides line up with TRBD1. V was pared by 0 bases and J by 2 bases, with 5 bases of the junction left unmatched. CDR3 length: 16 residues. Germline V gives CDR1 SGHTA, CDR2 FQGNSA.

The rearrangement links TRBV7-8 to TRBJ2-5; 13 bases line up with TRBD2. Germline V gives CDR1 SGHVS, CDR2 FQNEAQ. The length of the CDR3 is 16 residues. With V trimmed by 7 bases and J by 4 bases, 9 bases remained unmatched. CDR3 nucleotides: TGTGCCAGCAACCCGGGACTAGCGGGAACAGTAGAGACCCAGTACTTC. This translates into CASNPGLAGTVETQYF.

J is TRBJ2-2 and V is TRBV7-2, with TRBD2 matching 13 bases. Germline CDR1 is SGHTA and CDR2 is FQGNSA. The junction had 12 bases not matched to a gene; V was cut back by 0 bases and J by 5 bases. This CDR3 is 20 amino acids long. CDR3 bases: TGTGCCAGCAGCTTAGCCCTAGGACTAGCGGGAGTGCCAGTGACCGGGGAGCTGTTTTTT. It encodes CASSLALGLAGVPVTGELFF.

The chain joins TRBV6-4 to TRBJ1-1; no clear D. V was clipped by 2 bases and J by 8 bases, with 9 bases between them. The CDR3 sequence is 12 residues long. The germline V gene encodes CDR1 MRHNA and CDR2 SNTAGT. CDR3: CASSDGRTEAFF. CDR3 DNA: TGTGCCAGCAGTGACGGGAGGACGGAAGCTTTCTTT.

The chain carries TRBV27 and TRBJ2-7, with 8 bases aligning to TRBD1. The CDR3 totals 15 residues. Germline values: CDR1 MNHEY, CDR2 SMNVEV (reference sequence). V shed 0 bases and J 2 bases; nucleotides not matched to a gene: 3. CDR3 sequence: CASSLSTGQAYEQYF. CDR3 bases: TGTGCCAGCAGTTTATCAACGGGACAGGCCTACGAGCAGTACTTC.

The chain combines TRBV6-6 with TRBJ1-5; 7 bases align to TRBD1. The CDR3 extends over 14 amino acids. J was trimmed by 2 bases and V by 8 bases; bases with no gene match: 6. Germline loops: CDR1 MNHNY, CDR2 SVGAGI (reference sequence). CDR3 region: CASHPTGGNQPQHF. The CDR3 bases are TGTGCCAGCCATCCCACAGGGGGCAATCAGCCCCAGCATTTT.

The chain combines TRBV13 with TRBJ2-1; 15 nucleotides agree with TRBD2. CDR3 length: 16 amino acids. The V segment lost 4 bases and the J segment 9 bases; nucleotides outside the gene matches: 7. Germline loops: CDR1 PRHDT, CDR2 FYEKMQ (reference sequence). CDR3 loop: CASSSSGLAGGSEQFF. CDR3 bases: TGTGCCAGCAGCTCATCCGGACTAGCGGGAGGGAGTGAGCAGTTCTTC.

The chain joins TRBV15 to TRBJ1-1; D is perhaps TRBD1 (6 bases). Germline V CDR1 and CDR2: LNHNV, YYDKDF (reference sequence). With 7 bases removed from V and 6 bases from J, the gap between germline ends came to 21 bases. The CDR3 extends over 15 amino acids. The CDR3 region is CATTERGGQGSEAFF. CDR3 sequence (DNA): TGTGCCACCACCGAGAGGGGGGGGCAGGGTTCTGAAGCTTTCTTT.

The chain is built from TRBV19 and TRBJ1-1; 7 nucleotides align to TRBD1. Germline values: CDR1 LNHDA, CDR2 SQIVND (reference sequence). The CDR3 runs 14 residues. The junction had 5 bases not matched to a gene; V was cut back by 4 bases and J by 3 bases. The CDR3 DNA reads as TGTGCCAGTAGTACAACAGGGGTCTACACTGAAGCTTTCTTT. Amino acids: CASSTTGVYTEAFF.

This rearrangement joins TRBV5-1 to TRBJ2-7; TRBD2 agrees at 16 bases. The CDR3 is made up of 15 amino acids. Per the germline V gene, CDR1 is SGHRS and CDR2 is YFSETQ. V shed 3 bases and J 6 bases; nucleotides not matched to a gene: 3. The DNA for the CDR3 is TGCGCCAGCAGCTCGGGACTAGCGGGAGGGCCCGAGCAGTACTTC. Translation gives CASSSGLAGGPEQYF.

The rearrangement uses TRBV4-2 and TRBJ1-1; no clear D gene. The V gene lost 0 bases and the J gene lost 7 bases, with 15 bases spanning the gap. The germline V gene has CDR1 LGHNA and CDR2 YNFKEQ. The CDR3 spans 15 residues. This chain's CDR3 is CASSQDIQIDLEAFF. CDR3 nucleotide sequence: TGTGCCAGCAGCCAAGATATACAGATTGACCTTGAAGCTTTCTTT.